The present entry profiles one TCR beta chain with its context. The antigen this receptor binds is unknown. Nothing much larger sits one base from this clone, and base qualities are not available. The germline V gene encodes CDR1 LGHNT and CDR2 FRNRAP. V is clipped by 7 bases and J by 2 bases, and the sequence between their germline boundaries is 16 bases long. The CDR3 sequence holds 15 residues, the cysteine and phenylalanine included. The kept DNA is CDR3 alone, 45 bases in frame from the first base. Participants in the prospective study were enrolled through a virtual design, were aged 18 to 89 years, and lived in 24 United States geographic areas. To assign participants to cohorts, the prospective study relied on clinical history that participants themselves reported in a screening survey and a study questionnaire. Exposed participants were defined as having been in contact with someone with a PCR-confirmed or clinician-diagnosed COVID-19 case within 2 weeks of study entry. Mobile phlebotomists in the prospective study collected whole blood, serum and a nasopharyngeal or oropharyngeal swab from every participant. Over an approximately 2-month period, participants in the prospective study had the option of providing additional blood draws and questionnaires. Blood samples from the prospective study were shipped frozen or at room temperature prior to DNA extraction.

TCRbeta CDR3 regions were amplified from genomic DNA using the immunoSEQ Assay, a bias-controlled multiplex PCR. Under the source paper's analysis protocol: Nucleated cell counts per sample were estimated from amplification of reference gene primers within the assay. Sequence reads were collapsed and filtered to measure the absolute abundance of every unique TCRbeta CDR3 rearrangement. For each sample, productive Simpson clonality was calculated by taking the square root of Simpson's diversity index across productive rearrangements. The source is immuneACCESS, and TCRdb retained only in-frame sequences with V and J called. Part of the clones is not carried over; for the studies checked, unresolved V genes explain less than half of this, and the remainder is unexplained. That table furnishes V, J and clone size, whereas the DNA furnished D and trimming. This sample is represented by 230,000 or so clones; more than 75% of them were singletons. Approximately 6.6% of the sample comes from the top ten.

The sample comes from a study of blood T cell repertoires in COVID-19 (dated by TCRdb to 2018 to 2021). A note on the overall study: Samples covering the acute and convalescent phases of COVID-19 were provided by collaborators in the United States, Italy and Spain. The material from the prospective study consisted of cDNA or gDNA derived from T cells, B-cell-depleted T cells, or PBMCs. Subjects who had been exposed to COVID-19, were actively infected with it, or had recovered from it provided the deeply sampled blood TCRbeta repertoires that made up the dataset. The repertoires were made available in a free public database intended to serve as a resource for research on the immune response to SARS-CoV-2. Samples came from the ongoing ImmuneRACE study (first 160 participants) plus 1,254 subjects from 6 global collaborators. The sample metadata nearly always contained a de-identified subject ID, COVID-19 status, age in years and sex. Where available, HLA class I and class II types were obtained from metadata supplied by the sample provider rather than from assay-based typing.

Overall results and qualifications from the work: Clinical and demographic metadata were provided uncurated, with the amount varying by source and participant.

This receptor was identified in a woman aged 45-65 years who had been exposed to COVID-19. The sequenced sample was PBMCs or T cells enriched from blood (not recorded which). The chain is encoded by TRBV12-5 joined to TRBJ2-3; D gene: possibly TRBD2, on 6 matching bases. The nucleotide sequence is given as TGTGCTAGTGCCCCTGGGGACTCCCCCACAGATACGCAGTATTTT. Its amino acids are CASAPGDSPTDTQYF.